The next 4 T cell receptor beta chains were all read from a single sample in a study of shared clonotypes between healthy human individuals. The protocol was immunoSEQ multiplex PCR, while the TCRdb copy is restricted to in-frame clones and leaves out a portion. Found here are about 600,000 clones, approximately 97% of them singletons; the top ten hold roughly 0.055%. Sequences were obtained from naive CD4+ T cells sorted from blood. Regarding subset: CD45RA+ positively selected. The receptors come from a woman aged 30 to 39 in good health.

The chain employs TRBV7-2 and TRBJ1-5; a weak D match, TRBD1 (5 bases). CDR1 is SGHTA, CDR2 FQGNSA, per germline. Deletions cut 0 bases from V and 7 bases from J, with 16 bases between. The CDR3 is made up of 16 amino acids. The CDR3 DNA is TGTGCCAGCAGCTTAGCGGGTCTCAGTGGGGGACAGCCCCAGCATTTT. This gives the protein CASSLAGLSGGQPQHF.

The CDR3 is CASGGAGKGSTEAFF. The CDR3 region has the DNA TGTGCCAGCGGGGGGGCGGGGAAAGGGAGCACTGAAGCTTTCTTT. The chain joins TRBV6-5 to TRBJ1-1; perhaps TRBD1 as D (6 bases). The CDR3 sequence is 15 residues long. Germline CDR1 reads MNHEY; CDR2 reads SVGAGI. Trimming took 8 bases from V and 4 from J, leaving 20 bases between them.

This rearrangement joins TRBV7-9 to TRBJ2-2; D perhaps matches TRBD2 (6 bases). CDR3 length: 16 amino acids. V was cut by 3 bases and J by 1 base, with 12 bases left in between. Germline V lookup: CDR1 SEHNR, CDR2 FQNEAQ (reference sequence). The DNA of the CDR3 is TGTGCCAGCAGCTTCCTATCGGGGGAGAACACCGGGGAGCTGTTTTTT. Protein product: CASSFLSGENTGELFF.

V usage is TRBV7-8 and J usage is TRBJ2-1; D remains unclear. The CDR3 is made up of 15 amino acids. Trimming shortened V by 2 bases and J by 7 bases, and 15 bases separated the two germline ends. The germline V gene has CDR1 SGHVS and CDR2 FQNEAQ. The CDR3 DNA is TGTGCCAGCAGCTTAATTTCCCACGGTTGGAATGAGCAGTTCTTC. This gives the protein CASSLISHGWNEQFF.